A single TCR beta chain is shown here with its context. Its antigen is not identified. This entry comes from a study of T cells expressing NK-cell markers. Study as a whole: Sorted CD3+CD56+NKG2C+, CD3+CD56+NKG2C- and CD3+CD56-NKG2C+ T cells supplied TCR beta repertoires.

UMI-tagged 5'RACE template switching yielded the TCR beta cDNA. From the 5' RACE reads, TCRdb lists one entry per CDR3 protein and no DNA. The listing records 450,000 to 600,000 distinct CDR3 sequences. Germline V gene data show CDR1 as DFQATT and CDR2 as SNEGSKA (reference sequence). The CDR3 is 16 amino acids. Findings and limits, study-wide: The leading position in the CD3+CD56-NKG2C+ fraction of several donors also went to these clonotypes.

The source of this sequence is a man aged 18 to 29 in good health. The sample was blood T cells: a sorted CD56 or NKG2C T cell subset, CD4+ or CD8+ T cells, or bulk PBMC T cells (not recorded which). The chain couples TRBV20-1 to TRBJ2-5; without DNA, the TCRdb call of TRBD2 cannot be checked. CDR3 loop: CSAGYSSGRAQETQYF.